The text below deals with one T cell receptor beta chain. The antigen remains unidentified. Mixed chimerism was transient after nonmyeloablative marrow transplants from related graft donors. Unstimulated Tregs (CD4+CD25+CD127-) and CD4+CD25- non-Tregs were sorted from PBMCs. Profiling relied on immunoSEQ multiplex PCR, and the TCRdb table lists in-frame clones only, not all of them. Among tens of thousands of clones listed, over 70% were seen once. The data were taken from a study of Tregs in tolerant kidney transplant recipients. Points from the study as a whole: Biological reproducibility was not directly addressed in this study. Expanding Tregs on activated donor B cells appeared to best identify donor-specific TCRbeta clones. Findings come from small patient numbers and require larger validation.

CDR3 length equals 15 residues. V lost 5 bases and J 0 bases, leaving 13 bases between the germline ends. Germline V gene sequence: CDR1 SGDLS, CDR2 YYNGEE. The sample in question was CD8+ T cells from blood (PBMCs), obtained 6 months after the transplant. This chain links TRBV9 with TRBJ2-3; D may be TRBD2 (6 bases). This clonotype was obtained from a human patient who received a combined kidney and bone marrow transplant. A share of the T cells may be of graft donor origin. Here the CDR3 DNA reads TGTGCCAGCAGTTCCGCGGGGACTAGCACAGATACGCAGTATTTT. It codes for CASSSAGTSTDTQYF. Drawing the rest from reference TRBV9 and TRBJ2-3, the complete variable domain is DSGVTQTPKHLITATGQRVTLRCSPRSGDLSVYWYQQSLDQGLQFLIQYYNGEERAKGNILERFSAQQFPDLHSELNLSSLELGDSALYFCASSSAGTSTDTQYFGPGTRLTVL.